The entry below describes one T cell receptor beta chain. The antigen is undetermined. This CDR3 comprises 18 residues. Germline loops: CDR1 LGHNA, CDR2 YNFKEQ. V gave up 4 bases and J gave up 0 bases; unmatched junction bases: 12. TCR beta CDR3 region amplification was performed from RNA transcripts. HTBI primers were used for first-round RT-PCR of the TCR CDR3. MiXCR, applied by TCRdb to the multiplex PCR reads, yields one record per CDR3 protein. This sample has roughly 740,000 distinct CDR3 sequences, with less than 20% found just once. The source of the sample is a study of T cells in Graves' hyperthyroidism and ophthalmopathy. Findings and limits, study-wide: Ophthalmopathy, as predicted by the model, came a median 6.5 months after the prediction.

This TCR derives from a man between 18 and 29 years old with Graves' hyperthyroidism. Sequencing was carried out using blood. J is TRBJ1-3 and V is TRBV4-2, with 7 positions matching TRBD1. Written as DNA, the CDR3 is TGTGCCAGCAGCCTTCTAACCAGCGGACAGGACTCTGGAAACACCATATATTTT. It encodes CASSLLTSGQDSGNTIYF.